The T cell receptor (beta chain) described here comes from a study of PD-1 blockade in mismatch repair-deficient tumors (dated by TCRdb to 2015 to 2018). Background on the whole study: Between late 2013 and 2016, more than 75 consecutive patients with 11 to 13 mismatch repair-deficient cancer types, all previously treated and progressing, were enrolled in the trial. Deep sequencing of TCR CDR3 regions was used to track tumor-associated T cell clones in peripheral blood of patients responding to PD-1 blockade. On the study overall, not on this receptor specifically: Tumor-resident clones, often undetectable in blood before treatment, expanded rapidly after pembrolizumab and then contracted, generally before radiologic responses.

Reading the label with the study, this specimen's time point is: peripheral blood before pembrolizumab. Mismatch repair deficiency in every enrolled patient was established by polymerase chain reaction or immunohistochemistry. TCR sequencing was performed for a few patients who responded to pembrolizumab therapy. Pembrolizumab PD-1 blockade was prospectively tested in advanced mismatch repair-deficient cancers, regardless of tissue of origin, in the phase II trial. Peripheral blood T cell samples were gathered serially, both before PD-1 blockade started and at multiple time points afterward. Blood sampling times were reported as weeks after the first pembrolizumab dose. Of note for this clone: Its antigen remains undetermined. It has no much larger one-base neighbor in the sample; base qualities were not kept.

The library relied on the immunoSEQ multiplex PCR assay. The table comes from immuneACCESS by way of TCRdb, which keeps in-frame sequences with V and J called. Part of the clones is missing from these tables; in studies checked, under half for an unresolved V gene and the rest for unknown reasons. The sample has about 49,000 clones on record, 70% to 85% of them singletons. The top ten clones comprise around 3.5% of the sample. The sample in question was PBMCs, obtained before pembrolizumab treatment. This receptor was identified in an adult with mismatch repair-deficient cancer.

The bases are TGTGCCAGCAGCCGCGGACAGGGTTATGAAAAACTGTTTTTT. Its protein product is CASSRGQGYEKLFF. Here the chain combines TRBV7-9 and TRBJ1-4; the central 8 bases match TRBD1. CDR1 and CDR2 are read off the germline V gene (reference sequence) as SEHNR and FQNEAQ. Unmatched junction bases come to 5, with V trimmed by 5 bases and J by 6 bases. The CDR3 has 14 amino acids, counting the end cysteine and phenylalanine. The entry retains the CDR3 DNA only, 42 bases that are in frame from base 1.